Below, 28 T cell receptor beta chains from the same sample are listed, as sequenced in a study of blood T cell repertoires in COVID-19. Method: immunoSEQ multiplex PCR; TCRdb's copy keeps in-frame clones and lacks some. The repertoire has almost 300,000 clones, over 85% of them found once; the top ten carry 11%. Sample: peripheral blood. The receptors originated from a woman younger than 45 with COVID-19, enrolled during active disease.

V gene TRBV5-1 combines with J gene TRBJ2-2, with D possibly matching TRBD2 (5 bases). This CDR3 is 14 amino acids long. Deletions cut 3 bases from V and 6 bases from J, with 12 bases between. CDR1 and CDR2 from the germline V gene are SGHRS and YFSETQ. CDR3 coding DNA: TGCGCCAGCAGCTCGAGGACTGACGCCGGGGAGCTGTTTTTT. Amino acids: CASSSRTDAGELFF.

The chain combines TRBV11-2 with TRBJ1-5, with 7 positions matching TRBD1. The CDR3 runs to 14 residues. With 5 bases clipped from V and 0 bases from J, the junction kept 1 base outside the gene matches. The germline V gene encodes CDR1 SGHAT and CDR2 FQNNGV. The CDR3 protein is CASSRDSSNQPQHF. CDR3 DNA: TGTGCCAGCAGCCGGGACAGTAGCAATCAGCCCCAGCATTTT. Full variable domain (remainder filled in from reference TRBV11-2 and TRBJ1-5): EAGVAQSPRYKIIEKRQSVAFWCNPISGHATLYWYQQILGQGPKLLIQFQNNGVVDDSQLPKDRFSAERLKGVDSTLKIQPAKLEDSAVYLCASSRDSSNQPQHFGDGTRLSIL.

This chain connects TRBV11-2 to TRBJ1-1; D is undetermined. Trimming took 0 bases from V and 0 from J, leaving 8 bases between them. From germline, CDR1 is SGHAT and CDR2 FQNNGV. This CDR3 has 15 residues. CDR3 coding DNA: TGTGCCAGCAGCTTAGATGCGGATGTGAACACTGAAGCTTTCTTT. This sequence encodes CASSLDADVNTEAFF.

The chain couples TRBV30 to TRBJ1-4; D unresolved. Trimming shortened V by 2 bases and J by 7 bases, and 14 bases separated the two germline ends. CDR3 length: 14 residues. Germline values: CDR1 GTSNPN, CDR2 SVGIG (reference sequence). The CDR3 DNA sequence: TGTGCCTGGAGTATCGCGTGGGCCGGTGAAAAACTGTTTTTT. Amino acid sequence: CAWSIAWAGEKLFF.

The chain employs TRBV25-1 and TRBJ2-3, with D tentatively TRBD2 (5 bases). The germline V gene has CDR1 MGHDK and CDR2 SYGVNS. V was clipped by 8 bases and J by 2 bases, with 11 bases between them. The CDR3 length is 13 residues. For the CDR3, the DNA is TGTGCCAGCGGACTTCTAGTCACAGATACGCAGTATTTT. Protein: CASGLLVTDTQYF.

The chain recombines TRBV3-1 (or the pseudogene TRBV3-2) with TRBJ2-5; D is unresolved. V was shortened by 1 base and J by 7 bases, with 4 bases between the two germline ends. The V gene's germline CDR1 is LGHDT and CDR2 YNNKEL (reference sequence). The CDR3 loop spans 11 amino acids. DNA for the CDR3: TGTGCCAGCAGCCAAGGTCGGACCCAGTACTTC. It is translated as CASSQGRTQYF.

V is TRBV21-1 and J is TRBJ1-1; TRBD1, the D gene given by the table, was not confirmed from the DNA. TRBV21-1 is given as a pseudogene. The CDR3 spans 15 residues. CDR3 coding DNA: TGTGCCAGCAGCAAACATCACGCCGCAGGGACTGAAGCTTTCTTT. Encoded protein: CASSKHHAAGTEAFF.

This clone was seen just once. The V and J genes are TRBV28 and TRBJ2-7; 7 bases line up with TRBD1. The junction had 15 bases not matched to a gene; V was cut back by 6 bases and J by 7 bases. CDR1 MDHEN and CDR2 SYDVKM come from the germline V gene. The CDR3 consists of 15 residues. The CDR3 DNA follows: TGTGCCAGCAGCCTCAGGGGGTCCCCCCTGGAGGAGCAGTACTTC. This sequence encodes CASSLRGSPLEEQYF.

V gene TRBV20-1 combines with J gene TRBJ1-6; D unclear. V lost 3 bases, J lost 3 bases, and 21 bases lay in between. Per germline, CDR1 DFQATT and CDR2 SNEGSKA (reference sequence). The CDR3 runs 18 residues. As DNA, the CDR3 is TGCAGTGCTAGTCTTGGCACGGCCTCGGCGGTCTATAATTCACCCCTCCACTTT. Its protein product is CSASLGTASAVYNSPLHF.

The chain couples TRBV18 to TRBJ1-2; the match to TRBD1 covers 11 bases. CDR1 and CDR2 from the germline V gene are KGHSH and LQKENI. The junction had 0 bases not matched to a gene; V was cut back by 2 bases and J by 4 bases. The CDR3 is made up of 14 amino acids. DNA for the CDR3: TGTGCCAGCTCACCAGGGACAGGGGGCTATGGCTACACCTTC. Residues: CASSPGTGGYGYTF.

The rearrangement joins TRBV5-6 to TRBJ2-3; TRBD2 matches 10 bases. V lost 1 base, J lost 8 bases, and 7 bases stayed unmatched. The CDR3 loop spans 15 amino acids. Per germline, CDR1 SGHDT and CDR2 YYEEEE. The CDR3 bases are TGTGCCAGCAGCTTGACAGCGGGGGGGCGTCCTACGCAGTATTTT. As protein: CASSLTAGGRPTQYF.

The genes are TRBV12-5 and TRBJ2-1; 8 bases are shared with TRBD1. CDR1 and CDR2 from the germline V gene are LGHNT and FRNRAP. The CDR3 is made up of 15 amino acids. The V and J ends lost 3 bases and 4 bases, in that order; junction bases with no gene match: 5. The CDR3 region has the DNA TGTGCTAGTGGTTTCTGGACAGGGCATTACAATGAGCAGTTCTTC. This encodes CASGFWTGHYNEQFF. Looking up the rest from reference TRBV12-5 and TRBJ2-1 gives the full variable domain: DARVTQTPRHKVTEMGQEVTMRCQPILGHNTVFWYRQTMMQGLELLAYFRNRAPLDDSGMPKDRFSAEMPDATLATLKIQPSEPRDSAVYFCASGFWTGHYNEQFFGPGTRLTVL.

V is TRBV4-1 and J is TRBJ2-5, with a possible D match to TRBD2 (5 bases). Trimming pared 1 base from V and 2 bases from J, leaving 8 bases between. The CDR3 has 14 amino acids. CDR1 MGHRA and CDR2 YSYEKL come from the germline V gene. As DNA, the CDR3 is TGCGCCAGCAGCCAAGTGACTACTCAAGAGACCCAGTACTTC. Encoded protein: CASSQVTTQETQYF.

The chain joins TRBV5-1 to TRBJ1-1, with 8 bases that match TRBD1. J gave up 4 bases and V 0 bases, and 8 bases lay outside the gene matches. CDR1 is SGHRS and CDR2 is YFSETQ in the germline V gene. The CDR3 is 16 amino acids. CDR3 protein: CASSLGQGIIGTEAFF. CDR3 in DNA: TGCGCCAGCAGCTTGGGACAGGGGATTATTGGCACTGAAGCTTTCTTT.

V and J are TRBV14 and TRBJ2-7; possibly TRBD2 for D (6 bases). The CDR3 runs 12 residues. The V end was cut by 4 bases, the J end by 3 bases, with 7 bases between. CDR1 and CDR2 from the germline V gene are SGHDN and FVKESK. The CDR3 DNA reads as TGTGCCAGCAGCCCCGGGGGCTACGAGCAGTACTTC. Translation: CASSPGGYEQYF.

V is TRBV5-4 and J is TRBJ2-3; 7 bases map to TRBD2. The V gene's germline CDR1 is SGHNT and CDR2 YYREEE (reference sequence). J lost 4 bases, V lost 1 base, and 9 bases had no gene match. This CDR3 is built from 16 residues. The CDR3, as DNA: TGTGCCAGCAGCTTGCCGGCGGGGGAACTTGCAGATACGCAGTATTTT. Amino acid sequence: CASSLPAGELADTQYF.

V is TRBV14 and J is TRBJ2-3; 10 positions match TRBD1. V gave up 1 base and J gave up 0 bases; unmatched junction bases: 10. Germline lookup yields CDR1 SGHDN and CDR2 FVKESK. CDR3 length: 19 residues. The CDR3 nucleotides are TGTGCCAGCAGCCAAGGACTACTTCGACAGGGGGCGAGCACAGATACGCAGTATTTT. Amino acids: CASSQGLLRQGASTDTQYF.

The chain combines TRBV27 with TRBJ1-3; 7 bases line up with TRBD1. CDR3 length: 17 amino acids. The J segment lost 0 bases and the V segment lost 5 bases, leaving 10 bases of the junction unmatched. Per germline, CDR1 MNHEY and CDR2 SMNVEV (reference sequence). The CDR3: CASSPRQGRGSGNTIYF. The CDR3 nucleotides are TGTGCCAGCAGTCCCCGACAGGGCAGAGGCTCTGGAAACACCATATATTTT.

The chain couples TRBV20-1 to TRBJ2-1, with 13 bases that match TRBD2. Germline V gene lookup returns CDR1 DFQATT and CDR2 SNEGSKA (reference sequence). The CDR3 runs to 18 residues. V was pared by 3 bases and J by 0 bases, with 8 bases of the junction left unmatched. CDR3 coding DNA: TGCAGTGCTAGTGGAGGACTAGCGGGGGTTGGCTCCTACAATGAGCAGTTCTTC. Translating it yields CSASGGLAGVGSYNEQFF.

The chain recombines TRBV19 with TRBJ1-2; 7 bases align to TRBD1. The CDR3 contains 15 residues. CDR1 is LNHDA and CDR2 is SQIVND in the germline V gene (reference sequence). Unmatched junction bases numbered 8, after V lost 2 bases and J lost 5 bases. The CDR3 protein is CASSIIVTGDYGYTF. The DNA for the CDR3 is TGTGCCAGTAGTATAATTGTCACAGGGGATTATGGCTACACCTTC.

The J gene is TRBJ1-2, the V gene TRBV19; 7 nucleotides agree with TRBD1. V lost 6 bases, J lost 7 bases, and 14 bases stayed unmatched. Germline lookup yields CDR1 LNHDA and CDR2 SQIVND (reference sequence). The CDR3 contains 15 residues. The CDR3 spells CASREIDREVAGYTF. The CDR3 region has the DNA TGTGCCAGTAGAGAAATCGACAGGGAGGTAGCTGGCTACACCTTC.

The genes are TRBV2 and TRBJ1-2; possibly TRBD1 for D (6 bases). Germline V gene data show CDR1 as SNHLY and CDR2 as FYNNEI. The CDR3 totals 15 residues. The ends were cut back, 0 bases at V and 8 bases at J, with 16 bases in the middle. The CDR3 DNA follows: TGTGCCAGCAGTGAAGCGCAGGGGAAACGAGGGGGCTACACCTTC. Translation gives CASSEAQGKRGGYTF.

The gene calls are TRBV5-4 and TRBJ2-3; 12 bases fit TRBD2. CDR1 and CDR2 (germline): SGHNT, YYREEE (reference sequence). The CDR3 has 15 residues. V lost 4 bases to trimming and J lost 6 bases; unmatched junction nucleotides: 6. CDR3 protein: CASSLGGLAGDTQYF. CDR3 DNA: TGTGCCAGCAGCCTTGGAGGACTAGCGGGGGATACGCAGTATTTT.

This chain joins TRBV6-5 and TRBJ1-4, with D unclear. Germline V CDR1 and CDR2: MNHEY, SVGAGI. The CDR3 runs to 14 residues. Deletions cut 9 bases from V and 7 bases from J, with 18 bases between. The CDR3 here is CARSSWGAGEKLFF. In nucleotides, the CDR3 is TGTGCCAGAAGCTCTTGGGGAGCGGGTGAAAAACTGTTTTTT.

CDR3 DNA sequence: TGTGCCAGCAGCTCCGAACTCGCTAGCAATCAGCCCCAGCATTTT. Its protein product is CASSSELASNQPQHF. The gene calls are TRBV7-2 and TRBJ1-5, with unresolved D. Per germline, CDR1 SGHTA and CDR2 FQGNSA. V was pared by 4 bases and J by 0 bases, with 10 bases between. The CDR3 spans 15 residues.

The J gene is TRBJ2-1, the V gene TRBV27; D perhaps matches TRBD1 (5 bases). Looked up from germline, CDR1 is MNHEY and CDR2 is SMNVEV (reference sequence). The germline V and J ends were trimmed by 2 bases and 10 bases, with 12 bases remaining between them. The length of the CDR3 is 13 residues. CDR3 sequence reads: CASSLTQAGEQFF. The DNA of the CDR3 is TGTGCCAGCAGTTTAACACAGGCAGGGGAGCAGTTCTTC.

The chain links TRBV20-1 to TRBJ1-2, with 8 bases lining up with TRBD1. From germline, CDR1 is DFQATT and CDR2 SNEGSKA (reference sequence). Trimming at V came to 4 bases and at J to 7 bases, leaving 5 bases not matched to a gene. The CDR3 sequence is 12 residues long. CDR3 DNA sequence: TGCAGTGCTAATGACAGGGGAATTGGCTACACCTTC. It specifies CSANDRGIGYTF.

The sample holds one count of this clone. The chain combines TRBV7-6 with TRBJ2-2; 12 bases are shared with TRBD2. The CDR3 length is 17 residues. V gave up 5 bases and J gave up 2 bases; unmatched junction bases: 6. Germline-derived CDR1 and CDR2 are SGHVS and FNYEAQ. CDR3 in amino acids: CASSPTSGGRNTGELFF. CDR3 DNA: TGTGCCAGCAGCCCGACTAGCGGGGGCCGAAACACCGGGGAGCTGTTTTTT. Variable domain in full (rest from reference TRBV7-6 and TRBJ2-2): GAGVSQSPRYKVTKRGQDVALRCDPISGHVSLYWYRQALGQGPEFLTYFNYEAQQDKSGLPNDRFSAERPEGSISTLTIQRTEQRDSAMYRCASSPTSGGRNTGELFFGEGSRLTVL.